This TCR beta chain was captured by sequencing in a study of cytomegalovirus exposure and HLA in healthy donors. Study-wide findings and caveats: In an earlier analysis, about 90% or about 30%: the productive usage of most TCR beta V segments. Researchers reported that a few CMV-associated chains were confirmed in vitro as CMV antigen-specific. In the analysis, some V segments, TRBV6-2 and TRBV6-3 included, were excluded as indistinguishable.

About this clone itself: Its matching antigen is unknown.

The germline CDR1 and CDR2 sequences are SGDLS and YYNGEE. J was trimmed by 3 bases and V by 0 bases; bases with no gene match: 5. This CDR3 spans 15 amino acids. Nominally healthy donors provided the samples, though records likely missed some immune exposures. The PCR was carried out with 60 Vbeta primers and 13 Jbeta primers. The data were produced by immunoSEQ multiplex PCR, yet TCRdb's version contains in-frame clones alone and is incomplete. The sample has fewer than 150,000 clones; around 80% are singletons. Sequencing input: PBMCs. V is TRBV9 and J is TRBJ2-7; 8 bases are shared with TRBD1. This clonotype was sampled from a male donor in good health and CMV-seronegative. The CDR3 DNA reads TGTGCCAGCAGCGTAGCAGGACAGGGCTACTACGAGCAGTACTTC. This codes for CASSVAGQGYYEQYF.